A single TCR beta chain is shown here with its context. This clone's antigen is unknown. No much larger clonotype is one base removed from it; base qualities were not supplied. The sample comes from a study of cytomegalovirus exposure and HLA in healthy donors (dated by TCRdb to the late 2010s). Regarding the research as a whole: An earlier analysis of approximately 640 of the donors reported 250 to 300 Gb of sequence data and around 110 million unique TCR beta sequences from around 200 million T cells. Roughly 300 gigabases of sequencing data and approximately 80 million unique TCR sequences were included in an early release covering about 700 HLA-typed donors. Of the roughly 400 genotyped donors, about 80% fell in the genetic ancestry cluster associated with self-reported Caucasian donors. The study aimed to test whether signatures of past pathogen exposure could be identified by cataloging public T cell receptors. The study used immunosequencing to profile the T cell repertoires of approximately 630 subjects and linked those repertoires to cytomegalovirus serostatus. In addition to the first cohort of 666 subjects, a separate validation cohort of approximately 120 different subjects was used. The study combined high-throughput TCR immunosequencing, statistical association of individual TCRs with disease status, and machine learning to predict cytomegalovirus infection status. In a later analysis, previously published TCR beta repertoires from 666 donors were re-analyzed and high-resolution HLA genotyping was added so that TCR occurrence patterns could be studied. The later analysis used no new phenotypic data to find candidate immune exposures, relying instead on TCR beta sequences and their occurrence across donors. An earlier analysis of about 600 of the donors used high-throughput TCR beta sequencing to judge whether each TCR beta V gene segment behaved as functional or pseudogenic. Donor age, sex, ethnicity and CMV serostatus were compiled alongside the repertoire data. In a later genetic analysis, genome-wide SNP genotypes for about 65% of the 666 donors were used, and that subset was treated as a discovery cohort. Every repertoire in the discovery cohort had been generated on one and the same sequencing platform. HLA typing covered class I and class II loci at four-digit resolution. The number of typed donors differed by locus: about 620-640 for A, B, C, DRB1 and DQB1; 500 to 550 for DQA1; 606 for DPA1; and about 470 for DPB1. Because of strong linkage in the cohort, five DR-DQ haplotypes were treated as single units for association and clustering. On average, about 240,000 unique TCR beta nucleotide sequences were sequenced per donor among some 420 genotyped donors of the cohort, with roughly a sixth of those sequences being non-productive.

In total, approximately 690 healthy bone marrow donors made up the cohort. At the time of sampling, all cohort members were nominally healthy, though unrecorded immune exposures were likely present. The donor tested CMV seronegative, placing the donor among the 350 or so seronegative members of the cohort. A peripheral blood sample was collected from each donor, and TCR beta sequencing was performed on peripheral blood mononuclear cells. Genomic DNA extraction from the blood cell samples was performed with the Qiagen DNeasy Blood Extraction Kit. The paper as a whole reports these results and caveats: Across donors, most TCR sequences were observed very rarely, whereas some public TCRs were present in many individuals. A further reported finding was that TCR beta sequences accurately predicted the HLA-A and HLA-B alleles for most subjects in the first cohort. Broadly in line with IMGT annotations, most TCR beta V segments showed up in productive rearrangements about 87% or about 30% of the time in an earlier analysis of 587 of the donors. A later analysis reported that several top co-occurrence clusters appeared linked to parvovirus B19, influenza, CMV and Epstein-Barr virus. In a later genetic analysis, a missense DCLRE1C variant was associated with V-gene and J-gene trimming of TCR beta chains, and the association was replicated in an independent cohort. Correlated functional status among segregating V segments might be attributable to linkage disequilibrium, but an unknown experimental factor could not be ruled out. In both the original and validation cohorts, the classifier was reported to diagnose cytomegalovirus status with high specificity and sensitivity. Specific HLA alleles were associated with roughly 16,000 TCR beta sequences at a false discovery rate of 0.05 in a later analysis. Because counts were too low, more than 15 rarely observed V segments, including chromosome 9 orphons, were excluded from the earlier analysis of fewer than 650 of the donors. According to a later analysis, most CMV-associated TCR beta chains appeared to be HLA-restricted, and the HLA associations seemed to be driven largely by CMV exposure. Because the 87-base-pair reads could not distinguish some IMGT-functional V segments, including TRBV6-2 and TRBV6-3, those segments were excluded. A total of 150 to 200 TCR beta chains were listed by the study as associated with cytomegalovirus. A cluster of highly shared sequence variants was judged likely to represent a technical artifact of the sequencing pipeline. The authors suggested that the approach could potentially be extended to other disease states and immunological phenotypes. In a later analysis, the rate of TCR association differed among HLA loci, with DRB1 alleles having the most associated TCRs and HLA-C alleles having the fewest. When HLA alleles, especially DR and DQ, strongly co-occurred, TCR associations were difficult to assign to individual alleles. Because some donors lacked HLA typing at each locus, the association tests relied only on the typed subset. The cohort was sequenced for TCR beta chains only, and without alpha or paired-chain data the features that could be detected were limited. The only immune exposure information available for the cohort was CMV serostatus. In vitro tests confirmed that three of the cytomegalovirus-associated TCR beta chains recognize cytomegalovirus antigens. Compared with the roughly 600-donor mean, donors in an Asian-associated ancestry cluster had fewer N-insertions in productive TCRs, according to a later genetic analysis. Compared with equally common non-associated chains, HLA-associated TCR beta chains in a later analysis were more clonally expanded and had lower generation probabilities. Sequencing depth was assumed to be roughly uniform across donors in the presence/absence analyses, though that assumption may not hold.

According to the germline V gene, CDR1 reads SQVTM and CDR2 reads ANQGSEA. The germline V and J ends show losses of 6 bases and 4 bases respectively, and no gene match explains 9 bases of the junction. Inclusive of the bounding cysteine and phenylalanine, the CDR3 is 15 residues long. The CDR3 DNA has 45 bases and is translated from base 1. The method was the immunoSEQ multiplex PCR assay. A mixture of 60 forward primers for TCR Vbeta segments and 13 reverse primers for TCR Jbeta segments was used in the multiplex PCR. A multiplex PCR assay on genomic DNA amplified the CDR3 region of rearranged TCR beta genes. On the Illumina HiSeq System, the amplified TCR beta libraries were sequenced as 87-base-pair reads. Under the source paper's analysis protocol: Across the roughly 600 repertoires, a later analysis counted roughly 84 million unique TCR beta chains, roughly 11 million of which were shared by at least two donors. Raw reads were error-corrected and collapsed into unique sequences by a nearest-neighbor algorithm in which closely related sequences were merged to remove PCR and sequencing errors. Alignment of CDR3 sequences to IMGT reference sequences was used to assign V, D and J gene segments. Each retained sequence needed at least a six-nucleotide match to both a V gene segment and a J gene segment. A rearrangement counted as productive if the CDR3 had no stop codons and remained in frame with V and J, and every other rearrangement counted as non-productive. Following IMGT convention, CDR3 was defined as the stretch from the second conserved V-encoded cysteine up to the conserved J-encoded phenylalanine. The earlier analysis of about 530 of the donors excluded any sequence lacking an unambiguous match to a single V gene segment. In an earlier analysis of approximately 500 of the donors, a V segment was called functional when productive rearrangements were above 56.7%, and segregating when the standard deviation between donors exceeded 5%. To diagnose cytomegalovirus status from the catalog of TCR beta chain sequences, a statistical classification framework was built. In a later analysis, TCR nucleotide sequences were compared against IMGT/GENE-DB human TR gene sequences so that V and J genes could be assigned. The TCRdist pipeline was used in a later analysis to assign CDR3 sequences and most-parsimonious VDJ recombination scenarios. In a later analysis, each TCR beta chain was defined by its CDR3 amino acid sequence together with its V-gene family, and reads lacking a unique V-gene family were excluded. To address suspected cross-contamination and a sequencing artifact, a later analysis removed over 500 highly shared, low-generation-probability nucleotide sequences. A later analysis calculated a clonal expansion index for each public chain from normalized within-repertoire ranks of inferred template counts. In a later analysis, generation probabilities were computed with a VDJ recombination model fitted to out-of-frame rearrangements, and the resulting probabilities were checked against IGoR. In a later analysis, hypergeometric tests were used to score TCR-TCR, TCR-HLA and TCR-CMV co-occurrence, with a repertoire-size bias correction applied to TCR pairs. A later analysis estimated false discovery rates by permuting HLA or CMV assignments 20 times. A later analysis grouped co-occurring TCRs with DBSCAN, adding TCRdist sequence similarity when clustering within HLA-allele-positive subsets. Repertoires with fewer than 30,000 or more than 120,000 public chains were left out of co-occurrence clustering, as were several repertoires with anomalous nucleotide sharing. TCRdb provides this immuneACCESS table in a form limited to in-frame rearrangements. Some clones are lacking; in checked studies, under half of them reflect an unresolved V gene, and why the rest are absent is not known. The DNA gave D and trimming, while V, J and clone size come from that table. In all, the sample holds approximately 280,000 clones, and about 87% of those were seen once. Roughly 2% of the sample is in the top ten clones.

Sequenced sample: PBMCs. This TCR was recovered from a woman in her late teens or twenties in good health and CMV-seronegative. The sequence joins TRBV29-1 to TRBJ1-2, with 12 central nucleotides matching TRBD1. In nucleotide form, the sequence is TGCAGCGTGGGGGCCGGGACAGGGGGCATCTATGGCTACACCTTC. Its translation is CSVGAGTGGIYGYTF. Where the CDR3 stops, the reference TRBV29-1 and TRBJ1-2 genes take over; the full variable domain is SAVISQKPSRDICQRGTSLTIQCQVDSQVTMMFWYRQQPGQSLTLIATANQGSEATYESGFVIDKFPISRPNLTFSTLTVSNMSPEDSSIYLCSVGAGTGGIYGYTFGSGTRLTVV.